This T cell receptor (beta chain) originates from a study of blood T cell repertoires in COVID-19. Produced via immunoSEQ multiplex PCR; TCRdb's table is partial and in-frame only. The sample contains 35,000 to 50,000 clones, 82% of which appear only once. Per the germline V gene, CDR1 is SGDLS and CDR2 is YYNGEE. The V segment lost 0 bases and the J segment 5 bases; nucleotides outside the gene matches: 8. CDR3 length: 16 amino acids. The sample taken for sequencing was peripheral blood. The rearrangement joins TRBV9 to TRBJ2-3; TRBD1 matches 8 bases. This TCR derives from a woman aged 70 to 79 with acute or convalescent COVID-19. The CDR3 is CASSVGQGALRDTQYF. The CDR3 bases are TGTGCCAGCAGCGTAGGCCAGGGGGCGTTAAGAGATACGCAGTATTTT.